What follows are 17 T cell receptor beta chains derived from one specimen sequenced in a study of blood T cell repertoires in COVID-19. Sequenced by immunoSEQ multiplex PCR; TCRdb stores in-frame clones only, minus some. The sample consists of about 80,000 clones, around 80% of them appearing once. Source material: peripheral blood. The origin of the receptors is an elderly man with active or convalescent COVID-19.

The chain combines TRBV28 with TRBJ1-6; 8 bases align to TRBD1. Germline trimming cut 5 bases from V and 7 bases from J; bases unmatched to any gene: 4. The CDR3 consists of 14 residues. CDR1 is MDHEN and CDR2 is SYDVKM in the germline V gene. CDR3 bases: TGTGCCAGCAGTGGGTGGACAGGGAATTCACCCCTCCACTTT. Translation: CASSGWTGNSPLHF.

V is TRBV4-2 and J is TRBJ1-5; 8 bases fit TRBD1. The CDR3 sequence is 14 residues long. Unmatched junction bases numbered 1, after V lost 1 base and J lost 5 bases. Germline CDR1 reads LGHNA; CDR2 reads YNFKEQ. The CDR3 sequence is CASSQAQGDQPQHF. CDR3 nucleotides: TGTGCCAGCAGCCAAGCACAGGGGGATCAGCCCCAGCATTTT.

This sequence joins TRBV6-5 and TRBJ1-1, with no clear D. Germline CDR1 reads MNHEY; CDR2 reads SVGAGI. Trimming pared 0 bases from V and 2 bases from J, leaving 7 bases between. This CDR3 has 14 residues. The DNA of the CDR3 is TGTGCCAGCAGTTACTCGAGGCCTAACACTGAAGCTTTCTTT. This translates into CASSYSRPNTEAFF.

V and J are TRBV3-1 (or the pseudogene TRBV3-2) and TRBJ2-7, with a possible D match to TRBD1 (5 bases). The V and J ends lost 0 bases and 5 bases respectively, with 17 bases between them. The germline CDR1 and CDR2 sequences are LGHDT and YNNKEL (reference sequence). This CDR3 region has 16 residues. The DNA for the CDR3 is TGTGCCAGCAGCCAAGAGCTCGGCCAGGGCTCGGACGAGCAGTACTTC. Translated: CASSQELGQGSDEQYF.

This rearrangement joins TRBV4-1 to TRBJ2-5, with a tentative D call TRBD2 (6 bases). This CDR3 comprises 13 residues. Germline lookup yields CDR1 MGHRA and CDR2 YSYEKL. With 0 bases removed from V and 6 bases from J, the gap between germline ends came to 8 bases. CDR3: CASSQEGGKTQYF. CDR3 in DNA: TGCGCCAGCAGCCAAGAGGGAGGAAAGACCCAGTACTTC.

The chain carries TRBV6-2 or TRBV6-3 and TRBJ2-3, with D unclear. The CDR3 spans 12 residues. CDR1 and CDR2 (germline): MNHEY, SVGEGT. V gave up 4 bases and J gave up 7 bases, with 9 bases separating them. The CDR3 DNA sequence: TGTGCCAGCAGTTCTGTGTTTAATACGCAGTATTTT. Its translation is CASSSVFNTQYF.

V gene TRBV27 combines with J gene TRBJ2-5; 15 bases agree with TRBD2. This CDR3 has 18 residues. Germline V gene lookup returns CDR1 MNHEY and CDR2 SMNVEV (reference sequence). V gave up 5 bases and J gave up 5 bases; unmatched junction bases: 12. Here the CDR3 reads CASSNNTGTSGRRETQYF. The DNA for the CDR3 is TGTGCCAGCAGTAACAATACCGGGACTAGCGGGAGGAGGGAGACCCAGTACTTC.

This CDR3 reads CAWSFSSNYGYTF. CDR3 DNA sequence: TGTGCCTGGAGTTTTAGCTCTAACTATGGCTACACCTTC. The V call is TRBV30, the J call TRBJ1-2, with D unclear. The CDR3 consists of 13 residues. Per germline, CDR1 GTSNPN and CDR2 SVGIG (reference sequence). V dropped 2 bases and J dropped 0 bases, with 7 bases sitting between them.

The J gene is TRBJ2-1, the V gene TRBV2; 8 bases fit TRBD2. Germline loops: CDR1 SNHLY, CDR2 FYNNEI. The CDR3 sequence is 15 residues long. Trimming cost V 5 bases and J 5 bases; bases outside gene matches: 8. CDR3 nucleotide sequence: TGTGCCAGCAGTCCTATATTTAGCGGGAACAATGAGCAGTTCTTC. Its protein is CASSPIFSGNNEQFF.

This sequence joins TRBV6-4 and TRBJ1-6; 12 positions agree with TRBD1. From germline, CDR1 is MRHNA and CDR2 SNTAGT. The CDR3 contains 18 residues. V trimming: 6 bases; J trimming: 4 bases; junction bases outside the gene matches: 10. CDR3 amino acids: CASSPGQGAGGYNSPLHF. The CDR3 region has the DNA TGTGCCAGCAGCCCGGGACAGGGGGCCGGAGGGTATAATTCACCCCTCCACTTT.

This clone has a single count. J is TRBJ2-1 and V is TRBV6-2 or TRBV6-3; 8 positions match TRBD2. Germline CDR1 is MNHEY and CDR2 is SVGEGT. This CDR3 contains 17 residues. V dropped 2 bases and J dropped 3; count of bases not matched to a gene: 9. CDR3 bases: TGTGCCAGCAGTTACCCCAGGGGAGCGGGGGACTACAATGAGCAGTTCTTC. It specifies CASSYPRGAGDYNEQFF.

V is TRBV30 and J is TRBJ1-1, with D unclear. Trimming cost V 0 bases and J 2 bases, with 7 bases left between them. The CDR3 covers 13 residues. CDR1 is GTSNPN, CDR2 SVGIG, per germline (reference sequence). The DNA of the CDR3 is TGTGCCTGGAGTGTACTTTTAAACACTGAAGCTTTCTTT. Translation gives CAWSVLLNTEAFF.

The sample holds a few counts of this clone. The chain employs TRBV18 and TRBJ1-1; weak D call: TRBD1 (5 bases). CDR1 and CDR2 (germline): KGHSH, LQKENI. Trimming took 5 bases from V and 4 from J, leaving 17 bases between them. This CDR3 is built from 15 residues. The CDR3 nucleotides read TGTGCCAGCTCAACAGGCCTCGGGGGGATCACTGAAGCTTTCTTT. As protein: CASSTGLGGITEAFF.

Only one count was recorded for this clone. CDR3 residues: CASSQSTSGGIYEQYF. CDR3 bases: TGCGCCAGCAGCCAGTCGACTAGCGGGGGGATCTACGAGCAGTACTTC. The chain joins TRBV4-1 to TRBJ2-7; 13 nucleotides agree with TRBD2. Germline loops: CDR1 MGHRA, CDR2 YSYEKL. The length of the CDR3 is 16 residues. The V segment lost 3 bases and the J segment 3 bases; nucleotides outside the gene matches: 5.

CDR3 region: CASSPFGRGTYNEQFF. The DNA of the CDR3 is TGTGCCAGCAGTCCGTTTGGCAGGGGGACCTACAATGAGCAGTTCTTC. This chain joins TRBV28 and TRBJ2-1; 7 bases line up with TRBD1. This CDR3 comprises 16 residues. The ends lost 5 bases at V and 2 bases at J; junction bases unmatched: 9. CDR1 is MDHEN and CDR2 is SYDVKM in the germline V gene.

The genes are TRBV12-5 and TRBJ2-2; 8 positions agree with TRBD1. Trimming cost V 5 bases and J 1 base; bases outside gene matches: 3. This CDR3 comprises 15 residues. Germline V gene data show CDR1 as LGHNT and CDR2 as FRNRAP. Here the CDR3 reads CASGLGQGNTGELFF. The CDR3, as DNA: TGTGCTAGTGGTCTTGGACAGGGGAACACCGGGGAGCTGTTTTTT. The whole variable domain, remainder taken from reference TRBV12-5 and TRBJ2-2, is DARVTQTPRHKVTEMGQEVTMRCQPILGHNTVFWYRQTMMQGLELLAYFRNRAPLDDSGMPKDRFSAEMPDATLATLKIQPSEPRDSAVYFCASGLGQGNTGELFFGEGSRLTVL.

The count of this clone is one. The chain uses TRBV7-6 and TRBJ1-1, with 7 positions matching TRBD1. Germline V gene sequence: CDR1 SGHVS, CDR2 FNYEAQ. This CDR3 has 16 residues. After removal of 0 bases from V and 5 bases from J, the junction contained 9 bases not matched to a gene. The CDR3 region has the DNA TGTGCCAGCAGCTTAGCTACAGGGGCCCGGGGGACTGAAGCTTTCTTT. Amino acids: CASSLATGARGTEAFF. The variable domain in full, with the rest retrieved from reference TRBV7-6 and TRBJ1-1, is GAGVSQSPRYKVTKRGQDVALRCDPISGHVSLYWYRQALGQGPEFLTYFNYEAQQDKSGLPNDRFSAERPEGSISTLTIQRTEQRDSAMYRCASSLATGARGTEAFFGQGTRLTVV.